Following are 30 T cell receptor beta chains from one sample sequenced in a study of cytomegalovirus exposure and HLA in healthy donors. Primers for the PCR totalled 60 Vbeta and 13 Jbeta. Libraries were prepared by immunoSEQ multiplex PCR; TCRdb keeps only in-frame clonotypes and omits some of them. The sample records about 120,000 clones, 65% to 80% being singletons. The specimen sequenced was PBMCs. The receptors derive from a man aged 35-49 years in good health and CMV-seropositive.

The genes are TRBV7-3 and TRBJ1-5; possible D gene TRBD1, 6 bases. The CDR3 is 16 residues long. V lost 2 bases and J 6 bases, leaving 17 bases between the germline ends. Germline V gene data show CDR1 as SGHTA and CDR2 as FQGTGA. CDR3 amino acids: CASSLEDRKKPQPQHF. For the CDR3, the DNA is TGTGCCAGCAGCTTAGAAGACAGGAAGAAACCTCAGCCCCAGCATTTT.

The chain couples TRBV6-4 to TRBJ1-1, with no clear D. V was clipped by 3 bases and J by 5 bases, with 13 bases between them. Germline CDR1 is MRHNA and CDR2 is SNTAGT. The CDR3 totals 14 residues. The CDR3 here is CASSEGSSGTEAFF. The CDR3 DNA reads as TGTGCCAGCAGTGAGGGGAGTTCGGGGACTGAAGCTTTCTTT.

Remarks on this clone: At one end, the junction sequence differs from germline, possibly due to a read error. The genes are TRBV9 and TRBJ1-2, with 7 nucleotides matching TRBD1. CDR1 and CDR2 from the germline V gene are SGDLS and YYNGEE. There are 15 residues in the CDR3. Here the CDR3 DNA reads TGTGCCAGCAGCGTAGGACAGGGCGATATCTATGGTTACACCTTC. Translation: CASSVGQGDIYGYTF.

The CDR3 loop reads CATSRDRGAVSGNTIYF. The CDR3 DNA sequence: TGTGCCACCAGCAGAGATCGGGGGGCCGTCTCTGGAAACACCATATATTTT. The chain couples TRBV15 to TRBJ1-3; D may be TRBD1 (6 bases). Trimming took off 0 bases at V and 0 bases at J, with 12 bases between the two ends. CDR1 and CDR2 (germline): LNHNV, YYDKDF (reference sequence). The length of the CDR3 is 17 residues.

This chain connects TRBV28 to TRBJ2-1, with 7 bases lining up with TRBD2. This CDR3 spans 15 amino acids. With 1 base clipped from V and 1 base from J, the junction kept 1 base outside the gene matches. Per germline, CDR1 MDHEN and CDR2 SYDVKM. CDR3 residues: CASSLSGGSYNEQFF. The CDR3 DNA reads TGTGCCAGCAGTTTATCGGGGGGTTCCTACAATGAGCAGTTCTTC. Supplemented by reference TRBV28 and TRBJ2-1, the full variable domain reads DVKVTQSSRYLVKRTGEKVFLECVQDMDHENMFWYRQDPGLGLRLIYFSYDVKMKEKGDIPEGYSVSREKKERFSLILESASTNQTSMYLCASSLSGGSYNEQFFGPGTRLTVL.

The CDR3 here is CASSFLTDTQYF. CDR3 nucleotide sequence: TGTGCCAGCAGTTTCCTGACAGATACGCAGTATTTT. The V gene is TRBV27, the J gene TRBJ2-3, with D unclear. The CDR3 is 12 residues long. V was trimmed by 3 bases and J by 3 bases, leaving 4 bases between them. The V gene's germline CDR1 is MNHEY and CDR2 SMNVEV (reference sequence).

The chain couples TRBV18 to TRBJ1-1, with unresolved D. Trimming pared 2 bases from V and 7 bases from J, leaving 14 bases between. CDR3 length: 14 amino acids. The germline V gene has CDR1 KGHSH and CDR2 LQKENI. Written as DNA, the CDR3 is TGTGCCAGCTCACCAGCCGGAGGGAGGAGTGAAGCTTTCTTT. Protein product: CASSPAGGRSEAFF.

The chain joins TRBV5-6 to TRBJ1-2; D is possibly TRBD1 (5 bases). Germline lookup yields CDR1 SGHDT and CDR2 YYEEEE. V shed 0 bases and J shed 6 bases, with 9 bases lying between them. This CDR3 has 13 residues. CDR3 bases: TGTGCCAGCAGCTTGGGGAGGGGACATGGCTACACCTTC. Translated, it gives CASSLGRGHGYTF.

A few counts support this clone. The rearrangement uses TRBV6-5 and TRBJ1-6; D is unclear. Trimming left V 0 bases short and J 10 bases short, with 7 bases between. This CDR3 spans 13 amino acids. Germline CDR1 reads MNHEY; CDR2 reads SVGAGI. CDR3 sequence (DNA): TGTGCCAGCAGTTACTCCCCCGGGTCACCCCTCCACTTT. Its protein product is CASSYSPGSPLHF.

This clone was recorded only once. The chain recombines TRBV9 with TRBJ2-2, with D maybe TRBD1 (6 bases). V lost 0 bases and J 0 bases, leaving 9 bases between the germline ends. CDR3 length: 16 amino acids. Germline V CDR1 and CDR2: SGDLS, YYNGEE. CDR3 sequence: CASSVVGGANTGELFF. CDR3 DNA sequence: TGTGCCAGCAGCGTAGTTGGGGGCGCGAACACCGGGGAGCTGTTTTTT.

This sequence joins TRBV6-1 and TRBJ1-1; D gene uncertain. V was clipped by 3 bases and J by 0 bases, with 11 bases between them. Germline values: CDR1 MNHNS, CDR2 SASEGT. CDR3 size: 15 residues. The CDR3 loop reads CASSELGGMNTEAFF. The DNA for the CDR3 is TGTGCCAGCAGTGAGTTAGGAGGCATGAACACTGAAGCTTTCTTT.

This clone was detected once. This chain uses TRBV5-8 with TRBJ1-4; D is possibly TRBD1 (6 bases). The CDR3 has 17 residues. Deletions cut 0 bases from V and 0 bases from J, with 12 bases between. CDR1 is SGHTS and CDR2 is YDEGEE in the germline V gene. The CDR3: CASSLGGTPATNEKLFF. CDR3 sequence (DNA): TGTGCCAGCAGCTTGGGGGGGACACCAGCAACTAATGAAAAACTGTTTTTT. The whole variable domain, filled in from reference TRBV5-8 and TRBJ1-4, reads EAGVTQSPTHLIKTRGQQATLRCSPISGHTSVYWYQQALGLGLQFLLWYDEGEERNRGNFPPRFSGRQFPNYSSELNVNALELEDSALYLCASSLGGTPATNEKLFFGSGTQLSVL.

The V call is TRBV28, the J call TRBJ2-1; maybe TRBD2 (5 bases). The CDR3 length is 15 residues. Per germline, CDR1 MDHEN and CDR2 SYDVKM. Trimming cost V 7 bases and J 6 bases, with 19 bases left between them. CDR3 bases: TGTGCCAGCATTACAGCATCGGGATCAGGCAATGAGCAGTTCTTC. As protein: CASITASGSGNEQFF.

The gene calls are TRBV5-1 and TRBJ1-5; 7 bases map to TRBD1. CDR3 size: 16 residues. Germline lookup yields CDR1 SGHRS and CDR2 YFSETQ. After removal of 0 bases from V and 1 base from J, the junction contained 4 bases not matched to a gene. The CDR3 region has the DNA TGCGCCAGCAGCTTGGGAGGGGGCGCGAGCAATCAGCCCCAGCATTTT. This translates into CASSLGGGASNQPQHF.

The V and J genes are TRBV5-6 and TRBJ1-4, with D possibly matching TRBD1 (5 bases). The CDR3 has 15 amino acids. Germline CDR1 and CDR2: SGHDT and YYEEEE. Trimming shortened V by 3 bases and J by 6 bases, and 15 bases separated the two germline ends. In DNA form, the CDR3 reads TGTGCCAGCAGCTCCCCTTGGAGGGACGATGAAAAACTGTTTTTT. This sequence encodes CASSSPWRDDEKLFF. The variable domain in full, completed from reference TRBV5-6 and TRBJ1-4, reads DAGVTQSPTHLIKTRGQQVTLRCSPKSGHDTVSWYQQALGQGPQFIFQYYEEEERQRGNFPDRFSGHQFPNYSSELNVNALLLGDSALYLCASSSPWRDDEKLFFGSGTQLSVL.

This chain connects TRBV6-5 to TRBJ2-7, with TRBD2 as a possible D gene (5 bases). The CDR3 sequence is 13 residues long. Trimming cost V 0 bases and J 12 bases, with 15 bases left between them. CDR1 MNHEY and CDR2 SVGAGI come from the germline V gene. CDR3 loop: CASSYSRAAEGYF. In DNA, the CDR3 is TGTGCCAGCAGTTACTCCCGGGCCGCCGAGGGGTACTTC.

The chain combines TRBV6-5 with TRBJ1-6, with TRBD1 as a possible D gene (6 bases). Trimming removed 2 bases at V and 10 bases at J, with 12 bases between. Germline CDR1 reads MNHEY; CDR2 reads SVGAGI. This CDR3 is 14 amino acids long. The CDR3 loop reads CASSYRQGQSPLHF. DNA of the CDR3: TGTGCCAGCAGTTACAGGCAGGGGCAATCACCCCTCCACTTT.

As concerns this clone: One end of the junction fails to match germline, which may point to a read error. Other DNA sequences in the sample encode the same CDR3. The CDR3 here is CASSQAGGSEAFF. DNA of the CDR3: TGCGCCAGCAGCCAAGCAGGGGGCTCTGAAGCTTTCTTT. The genes are TRBV14 and TRBJ1-1; TRBD1 matches at 8 bases. The length of the CDR3 is 13 residues. Germline V gene lookup returns CDR1 SGHDN and CDR2 FVKESK.

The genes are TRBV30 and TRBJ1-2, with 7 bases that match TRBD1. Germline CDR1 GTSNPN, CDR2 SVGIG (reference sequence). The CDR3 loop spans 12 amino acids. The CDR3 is CAGSARGYGYTF. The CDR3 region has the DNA TGTGCTGGAAGCGCCAGGGGGTATGGCTACACCTTC.

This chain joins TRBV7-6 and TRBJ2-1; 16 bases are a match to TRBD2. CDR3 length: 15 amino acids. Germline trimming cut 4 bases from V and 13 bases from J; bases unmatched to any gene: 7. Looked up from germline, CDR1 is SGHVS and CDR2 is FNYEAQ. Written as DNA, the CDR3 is TGTGCCAGCAGCTCCGGGACTAGCGGGGGGGGACGACAGTTCTTC. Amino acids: CASSSGTSGGGRQFF.

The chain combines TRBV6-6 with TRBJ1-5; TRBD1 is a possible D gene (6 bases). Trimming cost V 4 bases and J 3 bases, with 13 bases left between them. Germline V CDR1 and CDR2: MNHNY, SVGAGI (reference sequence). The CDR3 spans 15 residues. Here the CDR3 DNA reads TGTGCCAGCAGTTTGTCAGGGGCCAACAATCAGCCCCAGCATTTT. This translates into CASSLSGANNQPQHF.

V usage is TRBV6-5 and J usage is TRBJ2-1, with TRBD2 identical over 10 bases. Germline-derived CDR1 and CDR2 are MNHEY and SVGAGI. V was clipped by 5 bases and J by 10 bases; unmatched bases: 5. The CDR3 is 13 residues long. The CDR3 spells CASSPLAGVEQFF. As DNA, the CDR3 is TGTGCCAGCAGTCCCCTAGCGGGGGTCGAGCAGTTCTTC.

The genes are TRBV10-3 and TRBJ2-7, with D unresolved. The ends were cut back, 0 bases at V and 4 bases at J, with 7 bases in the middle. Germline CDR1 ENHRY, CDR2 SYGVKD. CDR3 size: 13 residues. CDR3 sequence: CAISESVRYEQYF. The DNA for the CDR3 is TGTGCCATCAGTGAGTCAGTGAGATACGAGCAGTACTTC.

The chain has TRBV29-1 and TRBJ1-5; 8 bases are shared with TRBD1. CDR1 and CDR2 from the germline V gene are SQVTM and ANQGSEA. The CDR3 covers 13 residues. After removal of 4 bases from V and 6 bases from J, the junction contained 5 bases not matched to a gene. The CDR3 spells CSVVQGAGQPQHF. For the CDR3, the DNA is TGCAGCGTTGTCCAGGGGGCCGGTCAGCCCCAGCATTTT.

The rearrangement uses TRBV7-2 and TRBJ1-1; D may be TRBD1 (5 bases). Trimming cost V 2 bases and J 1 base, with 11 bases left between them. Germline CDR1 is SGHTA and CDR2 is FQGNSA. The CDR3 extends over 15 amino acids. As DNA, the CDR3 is TGTGCCAGCAGCTTACAGGGAGGGAAGAACACTGAAGCTTTCTTT. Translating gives CASSLQGGKNTEAFF.

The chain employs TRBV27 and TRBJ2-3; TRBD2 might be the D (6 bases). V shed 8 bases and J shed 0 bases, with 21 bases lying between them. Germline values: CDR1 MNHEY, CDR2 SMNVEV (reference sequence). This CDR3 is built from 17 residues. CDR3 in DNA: TGTGCCAGCCTTCCGCCGGGACTCGCTCCTAGCACAGATACGCAGTATTTT. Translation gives CASLPPGLAPSTDTQYF.

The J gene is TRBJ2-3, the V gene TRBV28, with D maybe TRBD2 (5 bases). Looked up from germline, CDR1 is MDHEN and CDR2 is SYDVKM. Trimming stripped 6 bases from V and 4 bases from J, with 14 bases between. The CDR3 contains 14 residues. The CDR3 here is CASSSGPGSDTQYF. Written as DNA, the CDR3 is TGTGCCAGCAGCTCAGGTCCGGGGTCAGATACGCAGTATTTT. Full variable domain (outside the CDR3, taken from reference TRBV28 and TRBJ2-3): DVKVTQSSRYLVKRTGEKVFLECVQDMDHENMFWYRQDPGLGLRLIYFSYDVKMKEKGDIPEGYSVSREKKERFSLILESASTNQTSMYLCASSSGPGSDTQYFGPGTRLTVL.

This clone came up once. This chain's CDR3 is CASSLGLAGGTATPQYF. DNA of the CDR3: TGCGCCAGCAGCTTGGGGCTAGCGGGGGGAACTGCTACGCCGCAGTACTTC. The V and J genes are TRBV5-1 and TRBJ2-7; 11 bases align to TRBD2. V gave up 0 bases and J gave up 9 bases; unmatched junction bases: 14. The CDR3 is made up of 17 amino acids. Germline CDR1 reads SGHRS; CDR2 reads YFSETQ.

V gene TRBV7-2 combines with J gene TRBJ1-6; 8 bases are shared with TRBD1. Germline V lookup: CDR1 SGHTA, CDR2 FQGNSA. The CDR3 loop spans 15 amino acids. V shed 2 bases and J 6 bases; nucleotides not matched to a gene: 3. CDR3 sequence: CASSLRQGANSPLHF. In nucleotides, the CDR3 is TGTGCCAGCAGCTTACGGCAGGGGGCTAATTCACCCCTCCACTTT.

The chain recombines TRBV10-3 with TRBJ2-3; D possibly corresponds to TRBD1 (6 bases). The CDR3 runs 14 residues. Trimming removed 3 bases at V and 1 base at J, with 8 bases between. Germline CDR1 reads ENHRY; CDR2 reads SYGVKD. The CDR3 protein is CAISDSGGTDTQYF. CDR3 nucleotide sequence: TGTGCCATCAGTGATTCAGGGGGCACAGATACGCAGTATTTT.